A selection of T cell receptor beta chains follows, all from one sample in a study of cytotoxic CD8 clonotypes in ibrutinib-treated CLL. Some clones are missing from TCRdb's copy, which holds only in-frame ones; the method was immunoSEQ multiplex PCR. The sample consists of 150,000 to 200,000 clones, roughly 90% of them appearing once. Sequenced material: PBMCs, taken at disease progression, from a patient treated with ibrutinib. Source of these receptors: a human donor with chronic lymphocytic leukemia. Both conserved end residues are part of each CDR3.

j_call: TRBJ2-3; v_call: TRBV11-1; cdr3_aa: CASTFSLGGGSGTDTQYF
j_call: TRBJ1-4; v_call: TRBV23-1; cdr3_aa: CASSQLWGKLFF
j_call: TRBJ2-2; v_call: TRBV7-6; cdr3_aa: CASSLVEQTNTGELFF
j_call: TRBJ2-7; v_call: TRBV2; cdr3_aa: CASRAGLAGGRGYEQYF
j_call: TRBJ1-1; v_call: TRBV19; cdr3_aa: CASAGLMNTEAFF
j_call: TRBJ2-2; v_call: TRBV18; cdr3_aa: CASSRGLAGELFF
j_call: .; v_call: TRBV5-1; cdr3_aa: CASSSSGQVYEQYF
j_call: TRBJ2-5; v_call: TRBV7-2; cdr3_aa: CAEAQGTETQYF
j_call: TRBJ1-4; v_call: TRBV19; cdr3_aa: CASSIGGTWSNEKLFF
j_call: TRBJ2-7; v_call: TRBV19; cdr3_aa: CASSLSGSSGGYEQYF
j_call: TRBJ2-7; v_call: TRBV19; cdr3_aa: CASSIALTGSGEQYF
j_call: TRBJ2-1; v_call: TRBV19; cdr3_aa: CASSIFGRAESSEQFF
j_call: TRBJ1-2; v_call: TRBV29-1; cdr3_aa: CSVEGNDGYTF
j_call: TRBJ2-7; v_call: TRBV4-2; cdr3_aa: CASSQERGMTDFSYEQYF
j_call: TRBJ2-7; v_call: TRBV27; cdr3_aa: CASSRLGTAFVHEQYF
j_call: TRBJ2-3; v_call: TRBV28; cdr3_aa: CASSSRLDPPRDTQYF
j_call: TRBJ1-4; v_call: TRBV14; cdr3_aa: CASSQEGTLFF
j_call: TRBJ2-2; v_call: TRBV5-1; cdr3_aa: CASSVTGTSPTGELFF
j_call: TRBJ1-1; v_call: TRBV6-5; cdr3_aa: CASSPRDRSNTEAFF
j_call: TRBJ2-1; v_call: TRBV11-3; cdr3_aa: CASSHGVAGVSNEQFF
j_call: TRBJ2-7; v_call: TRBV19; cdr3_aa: CASSMADTSYEQYF
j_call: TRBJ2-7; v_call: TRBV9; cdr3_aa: CASSVDGTDFYEQYF
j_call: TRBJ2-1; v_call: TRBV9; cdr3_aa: CASSETSGLDRGEQFF
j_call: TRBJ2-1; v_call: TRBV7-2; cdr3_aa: CASSLIAGYDEQFF
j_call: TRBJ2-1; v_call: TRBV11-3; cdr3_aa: CASSSRGSPFYNEQFF
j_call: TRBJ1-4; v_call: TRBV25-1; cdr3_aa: CASSEPQGIGEKLFF
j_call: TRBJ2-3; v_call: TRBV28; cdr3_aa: CASSNAGTGGTDTQYF
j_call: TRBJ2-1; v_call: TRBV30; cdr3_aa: CAWNQDFSYNEQFF
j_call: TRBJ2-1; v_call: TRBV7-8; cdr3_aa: CASSLSGRAYGEQFF
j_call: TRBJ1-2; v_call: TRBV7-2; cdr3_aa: CASSIPGTGKGYTF
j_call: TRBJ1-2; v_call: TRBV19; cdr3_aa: CALDGRATNYGYTF
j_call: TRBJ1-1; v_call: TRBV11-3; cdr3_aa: CASSSATGGTEAFF
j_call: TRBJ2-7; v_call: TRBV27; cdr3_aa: CASSLSVGEGEQYF
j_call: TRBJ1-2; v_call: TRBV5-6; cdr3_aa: CASSYKGFGGYGYTF
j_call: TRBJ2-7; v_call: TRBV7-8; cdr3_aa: CASSSGGDSGYEQYF
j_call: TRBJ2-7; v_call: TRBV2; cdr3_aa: CASSVPGQGAYEQYF
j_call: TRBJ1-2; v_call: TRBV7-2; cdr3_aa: CASSLAPQASYYGYTF
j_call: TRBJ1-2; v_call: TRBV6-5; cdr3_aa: CASSYGTGGYYGYTF
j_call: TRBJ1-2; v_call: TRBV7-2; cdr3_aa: CASSLASFQGALYGYTF